The 31 T cell receptor beta chains reported below all come from one sample, sequenced in a study of blood T cell repertoires in COVID-19. Profiling relied on immunoSEQ multiplex PCR, and the TCRdb table lists in-frame clones only, not all of them. The sample lists roughly 140,000 clones, over 75% occurring once. The material sequenced was peripheral blood. The receptor set was obtained from a man in his sixties with active or convalescent COVID-19.

This clone was counted a few times. The rearrangement links TRBV7-9 to TRBJ2-7; D is perhaps TRBD1 (6 bases). The germline CDR1 and CDR2 sequences are SEHNR and FQNEAQ (reference sequence). Trimming took 2 bases from V and 7 from J, leaving 15 bases between them. CDR3 size: 14 residues. Written as DNA, the CDR3 is TGTGCCAGCAGCTTACCGGGACAATACTCGGAGCAGTACTTC. It yields the protein CASSLPGQYSEQYF.

This clone was observed once. The V call is TRBV7-9, the J call TRBJ2-5, with 8 bases matching TRBD2. Germline V lookup: CDR1 SEHNR, CDR2 FQNEAQ (reference sequence). Trimming removed 3 bases from V and 5 bases from J; junction bases left unmatched: 2. The CDR3 runs to 13 residues. CDR3 in amino acids: CASSFGGGETQYF. The DNA of the CDR3 is TGTGCCAGCAGCTTCGGCGGGGGGGAGACCCAGTACTTC. The complete variable domain, with remaining parts taken from reference TRBV7-9 and TRBJ2-5, reads DTGVSQNPRHKITKRGQNVTFRCDPISEHNRLYWYRQTLGQGPEFLTYFQNEAQLEKSRLLSDRFSAERPKGSFSTLEIQRTEQGDSAMYLCASSFGGGETQYFGPGTRLLVL.

The chain couples TRBV7-9 to TRBJ1-1; maybe TRBD1 (5 bases). The CDR3 has 14 amino acids. Germline V gives CDR1 SEHNR, CDR2 FQNEAQ (reference sequence). Trimming pared 5 bases from V and 1 base from J, leaving 11 bases between. The CDR3 is CASSPQGRNTEAFF. The CDR3 nucleotides read TGTGCCAGCAGCCCCCAGGGTCGGAACACTGAAGCTTTCTTT.

This chain joins TRBV6-5 and TRBJ2-3, with TRBD1 matching 9 bases. The V segment lost 6 bases and the J segment 3 bases; nucleotides outside the gene matches: 4. Germline loops: CDR1 MNHEY, CDR2 SVGAGI. The CDR3 is 14 residues long. CDR3 DNA sequence: TGTGCCAGCAGGACGACAGGGGGAACAGATACGCAGTATTTT. Translated, it gives CASRTTGGTDTQYF.

The chain employs TRBV19 and TRBJ1-5; TRBD1 might be the D (6 bases). Germline lookup yields CDR1 LNHDA and CDR2 SQIVND (reference sequence). With 3 bases removed from V and 6 bases from J, the gap between germline ends came to 18 bases. The CDR3 covers 16 residues. For the CDR3, the DNA is TGTGCCAGTAGTATCAGGGGTGGGTCCCCCAGTCAGCCCCAGCATTTT. Protein sequence: CASSIRGGSPSQPQHF. The entire variable domain, with the rest obtained from reference TRBV19 and TRBJ1-5, is as follows: DGGITQSPKYLFRKEGQNVTLSCEQNLNHDAMYWYRQDPGQGLRLIYYSQIVNDFQKGDIAEGYSVSREKKESFPLTVTSAQKNPTAFYLCASSIRGGSPSQPQHFGDGTRLSIL.

V is TRBV10-2 and J is TRBJ2-7, with a weak D call TRBD2 (6 bases). The V end lost 8 bases, the J end lost 0 bases, and 17 bases lay between the germline ends. The V gene's germline CDR1 is WSHSY and CDR2 SAAADI. The CDR3 length is 15 residues. The DNA for the CDR3 is TGCGCCAGCGTATCGGGACTCACATACTCCTACGAGCAGTACTTC. Its protein product is CASVSGLTYSYEQYF.

The chain is built from TRBV27 and TRBJ1-5; 10 nucleotides align to TRBD1. The junction had 0 bases not matched to a gene; V was cut back by 2 bases and J by 2 bases. CDR3 length: 15 residues. Germline V CDR1 and CDR2: MNHEY, SMNVEV (reference sequence). CDR3 coding DNA: TGTGCCAGCAGTTTAGGGACAGGGGGCAATCAGCCCCAGCATTTT. Encoded protein: CASSLGTGGNQPQHF.

The chain couples TRBV2 to TRBJ1-1, with TRBD1 identical over 8 bases. CDR3 length equals 14 residues. CDR1 is SNHLY, CDR2 FYNNEI, per germline. Trimming at V came to 4 bases and at J to 5 bases, leaving 6 bases not matched to a gene. CDR3 amino acids: CASSATTGVTEAFF. The CDR3 coding sequence is TGTGCCAGCAGTGCTACGACAGGGGTTACTGAAGCTTTCTTT.

This clone was observed a handful of times. This sequence joins TRBV14 and TRBJ1-1; D call uncertain. V shed 2 bases and J shed 0 bases, with 7 bases lying between them. This CDR3 comprises 14 residues. The germline gives CDR1 SGHDN, CDR2 FVKESK. Here the CDR3 reads CASSQRDMNTEAFF. The CDR3, as DNA: TGTGCCAGCAGCCAACGAGATATGAACACTGAAGCTTTCTTT. Full variable domain (outside the CDR3, taken from reference TRBV14 and TRBJ1-1): EAGVTQFPSHSVIEKGQTVTLRCDPISGHDNLYWYRRVMGKEIKFLLHFVKESKQDESGMPNNRFLAERTGGTYSTLKVQPAELEDSGVYFCASSQRDMNTEAFFGQGTRLTVV.

This clone came up a few times. Other DNA sequences of this sample code for an identical CDR3. V usage is TRBV19 and J usage is TRBJ1-2; perhaps TRBD1 as D (5 bases). Germline V lookup: CDR1 LNHDA, CDR2 SQIVND (reference sequence). The germline V and J ends were trimmed by 2 bases and 4 bases, with 11 bases remaining between them. The CDR3 has 14 residues. This chain's CDR3 is CASSIQGLGYGYTF. In DNA form, the CDR3 reads TGTGCCAGTAGTATACAGGGTTTAGGCTATGGCTACACCTTC.

The V and J genes are TRBV9 and TRBJ2-1; 7 nucleotides align to TRBD1. The CDR3 extends over 15 amino acids. Germline V CDR1 and CDR2: SGDLS, YYNGEE. V lost 4 bases and J lost 5; bases outside the gene matches: 9. CDR3 nucleotide sequence: TGTGCCAGCAGCAAAAGGATACAGGGGAACAATGAGCAGTTCTTC. It translates to CASSKRIQGNNEQFF. The complete variable domain, with remaining parts taken from reference TRBV9 and TRBJ2-1, reads DSGVTQTPKHLITATGQRVTLRCSPRSGDLSVYWYQQSLDQGLQFLIQYYNGEERAKGNILERFSAQQFPDLHSELNLSSLELGDSALYFCASSKRIQGNNEQFFGPGTRLTVL.

This clone turned up a few times. The V and J genes are TRBV5-6 and TRBJ1-1; 8 bases match TRBD1. Unmatched junction bases numbered 7, after V lost 3 bases and J lost 9 bases. Germline V gene lookup returns CDR1 SGHDT and CDR2 YYEEEE. The CDR3 length is 13 residues. The CDR3 sequence is CASSSWDRHKAFF. DNA of the CDR3: TGTGCCAGCAGCTCATGGGACAGGCACAAAGCTTTCTTT.

The chain recombines TRBV5-4 with TRBJ1-2; maybe TRBD1 (5 bases). This CDR3 comprises 15 residues. The germline CDR1 and CDR2 sequences are SGHNT and YYREEE (reference sequence). Trimming left V 3 bases short and J 3 bases short, with 15 bases between. The CDR3 DNA sequence: TGTGCCAGCAGCTCGGCGGGGGGTTGGGACTATGGCTACACCTTC. Translation: CASSSAGGWDYGYTF.

This clone was recorded once. The rearrangement uses TRBV6-2 or TRBV6-3 and TRBJ2-3, with 10 bases fitting TRBD2. From germline, CDR1 is MNHEY and CDR2 SVGEGT. This CDR3 contains 14 residues. V was clipped by 4 bases and J by 5 bases; unmatched bases: 3. The CDR3 DNA follows: TGTGCCAGCAGTTCCGGACTAGCGGTAGATACGCAGTATTTT. Its translation: CASSSGLAVDTQYF.

Many counts were recorded for this clone. The rearrangement joins TRBV28 to TRBJ2-7; D call uncertain. The CDR3 runs to 13 residues. Germline CDR1 MDHEN, CDR2 SYDVKM. With 6 bases removed from V and 0 bases from J, the gap between germline ends came to 9 bases. The CDR3 loop reads CASRSPGSYEQYF. As DNA, the CDR3 is TGTGCCAGCAGAAGCCCGGGCTCCTACGAGCAGTACTTC.

The V and J genes are TRBV11-2 and TRBJ2-7; 7 nucleotides agree with TRBD1. Germline CDR1 reads SGHAT; CDR2 reads FQNNGV. The V segment lost 2 bases and the J segment 1 base; nucleotides outside the gene matches: 5. The CDR3 is made up of 15 amino acids. The CDR3, as DNA: TGTGCCAGCAGCTTAATAGGGACAGCATCCTACGAGCAGTACTTC. It encodes CASSLIGTASYEQYF.

The J gene is TRBJ2-1, the V gene TRBV5-1; 10 bases align to TRBD1. V gave up 5 bases and J gave up 7 bases; unmatched junction bases: 12. The CDR3 consists of 16 residues. Looked up from germline, CDR1 is SGHRS and CDR2 is YFSETQ. The CDR3 DNA sequence: TGCGCCAGCAGACCCACGACAGGGGGCGTTCTGAATGAGCAGTTCTTC. It specifies CASRPTTGGVLNEQFF.

This chain joins TRBV10-1 and TRBJ2-7; no clear D. Germline V lookup: CDR1 WNHNN, CDR2 SYGVQD (reference sequence). This CDR3 has 11 residues. Trimming pared 7 bases from V and 4 bases from J, leaving 8 bases between. CDR3 loop: CASKEAYEQYF. For the CDR3, the DNA is TGCGCCAGCAAAGAGGCTTACGAGCAGTACTTC.

The chain couples TRBV28 to TRBJ2-7; TRBD2 agrees at 11 bases. CDR1 is MDHEN and CDR2 is SYDVKM in the germline V gene. With 8 bases clipped from V and 3 bases from J, the junction kept 9 bases outside the gene matches. This CDR3 has 15 residues. The CDR3 loop reads CASSIRGTSGYEQYF. CDR3 in DNA: TGTGCCAGCTCCATCCGAGGGACTAGCGGCTACGAGCAGTACTTC.

This clone was counted between two and nine times. The gene calls are TRBV18 and TRBJ2-7; the D gene is possibly TRBD2 (5 bases). The germline V gene encodes CDR1 KGHSH and CDR2 LQKENI. The CDR3 length is 17 residues. V dropped 3 bases and J dropped 0 bases, with 18 bases sitting between them. In DNA, the CDR3 is TGTGCCAGCTCACCGGCCCGGGCCGGCACTAGCTCCTACGAGCAGTACTTC. Translated: CASSPARAGTSSYEQYF.

The chain couples TRBV19 to TRBJ2-1; tentatively, D is TRBD2 (6 bases). This CDR3 is built from 13 residues. The V and J ends lost 6 bases and 5 bases respectively, with 11 bases between them. Germline V gives CDR1 LNHDA, CDR2 SQIVND (reference sequence). CDR3 region: CASRLAVNNEQFF. CDR3 nucleotide sequence: TGTGCCAGTAGGTTAGCGGTAAACAATGAGCAGTTCTTC.

This clone was seen a handful of times. The chain recombines TRBV19 with TRBJ1-4; no reliable D call. There are 16 residues in the CDR3. Per the germline V gene, CDR1 is LNHDA and CDR2 is SQIVND (reference sequence). V shed 6 bases and J shed 3 bases, with 17 bases lying between them. CDR3 nucleotides: TGTGCCAGTAGGCCTAGCTCGTCCGGGGCTAATGAAAAACTGTTTTTT. It codes for CASRPSSSGANEKLFF.

The gene calls are TRBV30 and TRBJ2-1, with TRBD2 matching over 10 bases. With V trimmed by 2 bases and J by 8 bases, 12 bases remained unmatched. The length of the CDR3 is 16 residues. In germline, CDR1 is GTSNPN, CDR2 SVGIG (reference sequence). The CDR3 DNA follows: TGTGCCTGGAGTAAGGCTAGCGGGAGTCATATCGATGAGCAGTTCTTC. Translating gives CAWSKASGSHIDEQFF.

The DNA of the CDR3 is TGTGCCAGTAGTATATCCCCGTCCCTGGGGGCCGAGCAGTACTTC. This translates into CASSISPSLGAEQYF. This sequence joins TRBV19 and TRBJ2-7; a possible D gene is TRBD1 (6 bases). The V end was cut by 2 bases, the J end by 6 bases, with 17 bases between. The germline CDR1 and CDR2 sequences are LNHDA and SQIVND (reference sequence). This CDR3 is built from 15 residues.

This clone was counted many times. The J gene is TRBJ2-7, the V gene TRBV10-3; D remains unclear. V was shortened by 0 bases and J by 5 bases, with 8 bases between the two germline ends. CDR1 is ENHRY, CDR2 SYGVKD, per germline. There are 13 residues in the CDR3. CDR3 DNA: TGTGCCATCAGTGAGTCCACGAGAGACGAGCAGTACTTC. Its protein product is CAISESTRDEQYF.

The chain uses TRBV24-1 and TRBJ2-3; 15 bases agree with TRBD2. Per germline, CDR1 KGHDR and CDR2 SFDVKD. J gave up 1 base and V 5 bases, and 6 bases lay outside the gene matches. The CDR3 runs to 18 residues. The CDR3 here is CATSGTSGRGPGTDTQYF. The CDR3 DNA reads TGTGCCACCAGTGGGACTAGCGGGAGGGGACCCGGCACAGATACGCAGTATTTT.

This clone is a singleton in its sample. The chain joins TRBV6-2 or TRBV6-3 to TRBJ2-3; D is uncertain. CDR1 and CDR2 from the germline V gene are MNHEY and SVGEGT. The CDR3 loop spans 15 amino acids. The V end lost 4 bases, the J end lost 3 bases, and 14 bases lay between the germline ends. CDR3 sequence (DNA): TGTGCCAGCAGTTGGCCCCGGTTCGGGACAGATACGCAGTATTTT. Encoded protein: CASSWPRFGTDTQYF.

The V call is TRBV7-2, the J call TRBJ1-2; tentatively, D is TRBD1 (5 bases). The ends were cut back, 0 bases at V and 4 bases at J, with 12 bases in the middle. This CDR3 is built from 15 residues. Per germline, CDR1 SGHTA and CDR2 FQGNSA. CDR3 sequence reads: CASSLARRQTYGYTF. CDR3 in DNA: TGTGCCAGCAGCTTAGCCCGGAGACAGACCTATGGCTACACCTTC.

The rearrangement uses TRBV5-3 and TRBJ2-3; 8 bases agree with TRBD2. TRBV5-3 is filed as an ORF, its function uncertain. This CDR3 is built from 16 residues. The V and J ends lost 0 bases and 1 base, in that order; junction bases with no gene match: 4. CDR3 sequence: CARSLEASGCTDTQYF. CDR3 bases: TGTGCCAGAAGCTTGGAGGCTAGCGGGTGCACAGATACGCAGTATTTT.

The chain recombines TRBV9 with TRBJ2-7, with a tentative D call TRBD2 (6 bases). The CDR3 extends over 14 amino acids. V lost 0 bases and J lost 1, with 8 bases in between. Germline values: CDR1 SGDLS, CDR2 YYNGEE. The CDR3 DNA follows: TGTGCCAGCAGCGTAGGTGCGGGATCCTACGAGCAGTACTTC. It encodes CASSVGAGSYEQYF.

The chain employs TRBV28 and TRBJ2-7, with 7 bases identical to TRBD2. Germline loops: CDR1 MDHEN, CDR2 SYDVKM. The V segment lost 6 bases and the J segment 3 bases; nucleotides outside the gene matches: 8. The CDR3 runs to 14 residues. CDR3 amino acids: CASRRGGSVYEQYF. DNA of the CDR3: TGTGCCAGCAGACGGGGCGGGAGTGTCTACGAGCAGTACTTC.